These 16 T cell receptor beta chains were all obtained from the same sample, sequenced in a study of shared clonotypes between healthy human individuals (dated by TCRdb to 2019 to 2021). Receptors were amplified or captured by the immunoSEQ multiplex PCR assay. The table was pulled from immuneACCESS by TCRdb, which kept in-frame rearrangements only. Such tables lose some clones; where checked, under half of the loss comes from unresolved V genes, and the rest has no known cause. This sample gives approximately 1,500,000 clones in total; approximately 96% of them show up just once. Together, the top ten hold approximately 1.2% of the sample. Sequenced input: naive CD4+ T cells sorted from blood. The sample's cell subset or site, from its label and the paper: CD45RA+ positively selected. The receptors derive from a man aged 30 to 39 in good health.

The rearrangement joins TRBV19 to TRBJ2-5, with 7 bases that match TRBD1. The CDR3 consists of 15 residues. J gave up 1 base and V 4 bases, and 6 bases lay outside the gene matches. Germline V lookup: CDR1 LNHDA, CDR2 SQIVND (reference sequence). The chain's CDR3 is CASSTSRTGQETQYF. The CDR3 region has the DNA TGTGCCAGTAGTACCTCACGGACAGGCCAAGAGACCCAGTACTTC.

The gene calls are TRBV12-5 and TRBJ2-7; D could derive from TRBD1 or TRBD2 (5 bases each). CDR1 and CDR2 from the germline V gene are LGHNT and FRNRAP. The CDR3 loop spans 14 amino acids. Trimming left V 7 bases short and J 4 bases short, with 17 bases between. The CDR3 sequence is CASAKGTPGYEQYF. The CDR3 nucleotides are TGTGCTAGTGCAAAAGGGACGCCGGGGTACGAGCAGTACTTC.

V usage is TRBV5-3 and J usage is TRBJ2-7; 9 bases are shared with TRBD1. TRBV5-3 counts as an open reading frame of uncertain function. J lost 5 bases, V lost 6 bases, and 9 bases had no gene match. This CDR3 is built from 14 residues. The CDR3 spells CARIDGQGFNEQYF. CDR3 nucleotides: TGTGCCAGAATCGACGGACAGGGGTTCAACGAGCAGTACTTC.

The CDR3 here is CASSYTSSGNTIYF. Here the CDR3 DNA reads TGTGCCAGCAGTTACACCAGCTCTGGAAACACCATATATTTT. The chain couples TRBV27 to TRBJ1-3; D is undetermined. There are 14 residues in the CDR3. Germline CDR1 MNHEY, CDR2 SMNVEV (reference sequence). V was pared by 4 bases and J by 0 bases, with 7 bases between.

The chain joins TRBV5-1 to TRBJ2-4; D remains ambiguous. The CDR3 is 17 amino acids. V gave up 1 base and J gave up 1 base, with 15 bases separating them. The germline V gene has CDR1 SGHRS and CDR2 YFSETQ. Here the CDR3 DNA reads TGCGCCAGCAGCTTGTATCCAGGCCTGGCGGCCAAAAACATTCAGTACTTC. Protein: CASSLYPGLAAKNIQYF.

The gene calls are TRBV14 and TRBJ2-2; D is unclear. Trimming pared 1 base from V and 1 base from J, leaving 7 bases between. This CDR3 is 15 amino acids long. CDR1 and CDR2 (germline): SGHDN, FVKESK. The CDR3 spells CASSQVMVNTGELFF. CDR3 DNA: TGTGCCAGCAGCCAAGTAATGGTGAACACCGGGGAGCTGTTTTTT.

The chain carries TRBV7-9 and TRBJ2-2; 11 bases match TRBD2. Unmatched junction bases numbered 14, after V lost 5 bases and J lost 3 bases. The CDR3 extends over 19 amino acids. Germline CDR1 SEHNR, CDR2 FQNEAQ (reference sequence). The CDR3 loop reads CASSQLSLAGGRDTGELFF. The CDR3 DNA reads TGTGCCAGCAGCCAACTTTCTCTAGCGGGAGGTCGGGACACCGGGGAGCTGTTTTTT.

J is TRBJ2-7 and V is TRBV30; D not resolved. Germline assignment: CDR1 GTSNPN and CDR2 SVGIG (reference sequence). Deletions cut 3 bases from V and 0 bases from J, with 21 bases between. The length of the CDR3 is 17 residues. For the CDR3, the DNA is TGTGCCTGGAGGCCGATTCGGGCCATTACCTTCTCCTACGAGCAGTACTTC. Its protein is CAWRPIRAITFSYEQYF.

The chain couples TRBV30 to TRBJ2-1, with D possibly TRBD2 on 6 matching bases. Germline V gene data show CDR1 as GTSNPN and CDR2 as SVGIG (reference sequence). There are 13 residues in the CDR3. V lost 5 bases, J lost 7 bases, and 15 bases lay in between. CDR3 residues: CAWQSGLRNEQFF. CDR3 DNA sequence: TGTGCCTGGCAGAGCGGGCTGCGGAATGAGCAGTTCTTC.

V usage is TRBV2 and J usage is TRBJ1-5; perhaps TRBD1 as D (6 bases). The CDR3 totals 12 residues. V was shortened by 5 bases and J by 5 bases, with 7 bases between the two germline ends. Germline CDR1 is SNHLY and CDR2 is FYNNEI. CDR3 sequence (DNA): TGTGCCAGCAGTCCAGGGGATCAGCCCCAGCATTTT. It encodes CASSPGDQPQHF.

In the case of this clone: This sample includes further DNA sequences coding for the same CDR3. CDR3 residues: CSARLTDTQYF. The CDR3 DNA follows: TGCAGTGCGAGACTCACAGATACGCAGTATTTT. The chain links TRBV20-1 to TRBJ2-3, with D unresolved. The CDR3 length is 11 residues. The germline V gene has CDR1 DFQATT and CDR2 SNEGSKA (reference sequence). Deletions cut 6 bases from V and 2 bases from J, with 6 bases between.

The chain joins TRBV4-3 to TRBJ2-7; D is uncertain. The CDR3 consists of 13 residues. From germline, CDR1 is LGHNA and CDR2 YSLEER. V shed 4 bases and J shed 3 bases, with 10 bases lying between them. For the CDR3, the DNA is TGCGCCAGCAGCCGAGGACCGCGCTACGAGCAGTACTTC. As protein: CASSRGPRYEQYF.

This clone was detected only once. The chain employs TRBV5-1 and TRBJ2-1, with a possible D match to TRBD2 (6 bases). The CDR3 length is 18 residues. V was pared by 4 bases and J by 4 bases, with 24 bases between. Per the germline V gene, CDR1 is SGHRS and CDR2 is YFSETQ. CDR3 nucleotide sequence: TGCGCCAGCAGCCGTAGGCCGGACTCGGGACTCAATTACAATGAGCAGTTCTTC. It is translated as CASSRRPDSGLNYNEQFF. The full variable domain, completed using reference TRBV5-1 and TRBJ2-1, is KAGVTQTPRYLIKTRGQQVTLSCSPISGHRSVSWYQQTPGQGLQFLFEYFSETQRNKGNFPGRFSGRQFSNSRSEMNVSTLELGDSALYLCASSRRPDSGLNYNEQFFGPGTRLTVL.

This chain uses TRBV28 with TRBJ2-5; possibly TRBD2 for D (7 bases). Trimming left V 3 bases short and J 1 base short, with 9 bases between. The CDR3 is 14 amino acids. Germline V lookup: CDR1 MDHEN, CDR2 SYDVKM. The CDR3 loop is CASSFAGAQETQYF. For the CDR3, the DNA is TGTGCCAGCAGTTTTGCGGGGGCCCAAGAGACCCAGTACTTC. The full variable domain, completed using reference TRBV28 and TRBJ2-5, is DVKVTQSSRYLVKRTGEKVFLECVQDMDHENMFWYRQDPGLGLRLIYFSYDVKMKEKGDIPEGYSVSREKKERFSLILESASTNQTSMYLCASSFAGAQETQYFGPGTRLLVL.

This chain links TRBV28 with TRBJ2-5; a possible D gene is TRBD1 (6 bases). V dropped 4 bases and J dropped 1 base, with 13 bases sitting between them. This CDR3 spans 15 amino acids. Germline V gene data show CDR1 as MDHEN and CDR2 as SYDVKM. Written as DNA, the CDR3 is TGTGCCAGCAGTTCTCAAACAGGGCCCCAAGAGACCCAGTACTTC. Encoded protein: CASSSQTGPQETQYF.

The gene calls are TRBV5-1 and TRBJ2-1, with a possible D match to TRBD2 (6 bases). V was trimmed by 0 bases and J by 0 bases, leaving 13 bases between them. This CDR3 contains 17 residues. Germline CDR1 is SGHRS and CDR2 is YFSETQ. The CDR3 protein is CASSLVVSGTSYNEQFF. The CDR3 nucleotides read TGCGCCAGCAGCTTGGTTGTTAGCGGTACCTCCTACAATGAGCAGTTCTTC.